Listed here are 15 T cell receptor beta chains from one sample, sequenced in a study of blood T cell repertoires in COVID-19. Method: immunoSEQ multiplex PCR; TCRdb's copy keeps in-frame clones and lacks some. The sample shows roughly 100,000 clones, approximately 84% of them seen only once. Sequenced material: peripheral blood. These receptor sequences come from a human donor in a cohort sampled during active or convalescent COVID-19.

The genes are TRBV11-2 and TRBJ1-1, with TRBD1 as a possible D gene (5 bases). V lost 1 base, J lost 1 base, and 10 bases lay in between. The CDR3 runs 15 residues. Germline values: CDR1 SGHAT, CDR2 FQNNGV. The CDR3 nucleotides read TGTGCCAGCAGCTTAGGGGGGGGAAAGAACACTGAAGCTTTCTTT. Translating it yields CASSLGGGKNTEAFF.

On this clone itself: Compared with germline, one end of the junction differs, possibly owing to a read error. V usage is TRBV18 and J usage is TRBJ1-5; D remains unclear. The V gene's germline CDR1 is KGHSH and CDR2 LQKENI. CDR3 length: 13 amino acids. The CDR3 is CASSPPEGSVLNF. CDR3 bases: TGTGCCAGCTCACCACCGGAAGGGAGCGTCCTGAATTTT.

The genes are TRBV3-1 (or the pseudogene TRBV3-2) and TRBJ1-5; tentative D call: TRBD1 (6 bases). Trimming shortened V by 6 bases and J by 4 bases, and 16 bases separated the two germline ends. CDR1 is LGHDT, CDR2 YNNKEL, per germline (reference sequence). The length of the CDR3 is 15 residues. The CDR3 protein is CASSRASGENQPQHF. CDR3 bases: TGTGCCAGCAGTCGCGCCTCAGGGGAGAATCAGCCCCAGCATTTT.

This sequence joins TRBV28 and TRBJ1-3, with unresolved D. Germline CDR1 reads MDHEN; CDR2 reads SYDVKM. The CDR3 runs to 13 residues. Trimming took off 5 bases at V and 9 bases at J, with 14 bases between the two ends. The CDR3 DNA follows: TGTGCCAGCAGTCCTGATCATAGAAGCACCATATATTTT. Residues: CASSPDHRSTIYF. The full variable domain, completed using reference TRBV28 and TRBJ1-3, is DVKVTQSSRYLVKRTGEKVFLECVQDMDHENMFWYRQDPGLGLRLIYFSYDVKMKEKGDIPEGYSVSREKKERFSLILESASTNQTSMYLCASSPDHRSTIYFGEGSWLTVV.

V gene TRBV10-3 combines with J gene TRBJ2-4; 9 bases agree with TRBD1. CDR3 length: 18 amino acids. Germline V gene sequence: CDR1 ENHRY, CDR2 SYGVKD. The junction had 8 bases not matched to a gene; V was cut back by 2 bases and J by 0 bases. CDR3 nucleotide sequence: TGTGCCATCAGTGAGAATACCGGGACAGGGCTAGCCAAAAACATTCAGTACTTC. Translating gives CAISENTGTGLAKNIQYF.

This chain uses TRBV7-5 with TRBJ1-3; the D call of TRBD1 is as the table states it, not checked on the DNA. TRBV7-5 is a pseudogene. The CDR3 has 14 amino acids. CDR3 sequence reads: CARSPGHSGNTIYF. CDR3 DNA sequence: TGTGCCAGAAGCCCAGGGCACTCTGGAAACACCATATATTTT.

CDR3 nucleotide sequence: TGCGCCAGCAGCCCTAACACCCGGGACACCGGGAGGTCCTACGAGCAGTACTTC. As protein: CASSPNTRDTGRSYEQYF. The chain links TRBV4-1 to TRBJ2-7, with D maybe TRBD2 (7 bases). The CDR3 has 18 amino acids. With 4 bases removed from V and 1 base from J, the gap between germline ends came to 23 bases. Germline V gives CDR1 MGHRA, CDR2 YSYEKL.

The chain is built from TRBV11-2 and TRBJ1-1, with 9 bases fitting TRBD1. V shed 3 bases and J 5 bases; nucleotides not matched to a gene: 4. The germline V gene encodes CDR1 SGHAT and CDR2 FQNNGV. The CDR3 runs 14 residues. CDR3 sequence reads: CASSFGQGMTEAFF. In DNA, the CDR3 is TGTGCCAGCAGCTTCGGACAGGGGATGACTGAAGCTTTCTTT.

The chain carries TRBV7-2 and TRBJ2-2; 8 bases are shared with TRBD1. This CDR3 is built from 17 residues. V lost 2 bases to trimming and J lost 0 bases; unmatched junction nucleotides: 5. Germline V CDR1 and CDR2: SGHTA, FQGNSA. This chain's CDR3 is CASSLTGGKANTGELFF. As DNA, the CDR3 is TGTGCCAGCAGCTTAACAGGGGGAAAGGCGAACACCGGGGAGCTGTTTTTT. Combining the CDR3 with reference TRBV7-2 and TRBJ2-2 gives the whole variable domain GAGVSQSPSNKVTEKGKDVELRCDPISGHTALYWYRQSLGQGLEFLIYFQGNSAPDKSGLPSDRFSAERTGGSVSTLTIQRTQQEDSAVYLCASSLTGGKANTGELFFGEGSRLTVL.

This clone is medium-sized in the sample. This chain joins TRBV27 and TRBJ2-7; D is perhaps TRBD2 (5 bases). V was cut by 5 bases and J by 5 bases, with 16 bases left in between. CDR1 and CDR2 (germline): MNHEY, SMNVEV (reference sequence). The CDR3 is made up of 14 amino acids. In nucleotides, the CDR3 is TGTGCCAGCAGTCCGGGGTGGCCTAGGGACGAGCAGTACTTC. Its translation: CASSPGWPRDEQYF.

The chain links TRBV27 to TRBJ1-5; D uncertain. The CDR3 is 17 amino acids. The V and J ends lost 5 bases and 1 base respectively, with 18 bases between them. The V gene's germline CDR1 is MNHEY and CDR2 SMNVEV (reference sequence). This chain's CDR3 is CASSRAGGRLSNQPQHF. In DNA, the CDR3 is TGTGCCAGCAGTAGGGCAGGCGGGAGATTGAGCAATCAGCCCCAGCATTTT.

The rearrangement links TRBV4-1 to TRBJ1-2; 8 bases are shared with TRBD1. J gave up 4 bases and V 0 bases, and 7 bases lay outside the gene matches. CDR1 and CDR2 from the germline V gene are MGHRA and YSYEKL. The length of the CDR3 is 16 residues. DNA of the CDR3: TGCGCCAGCAGCCAAGAAGGTGGGACAGGCGGCTATGGCTACACCTTC. Protein sequence: CASSQEGGTGGYGYTF.

Note on this clone: Other DNA sequences from this sample encode an identical CDR3 as well. The chain links TRBV15 to TRBJ1-2, with 9 bases that match TRBD1. This CDR3 is built from 14 residues. The V gene end was trimmed by 1 base and the J gene end by 5 bases; junction bases not matched to a gene: 2. Germline values: CDR1 LNHNV, CDR2 YYDKDF (reference sequence). In DNA, the CDR3 is TGTGCCACCAGCAGAGCGGGACAGGGATATGGCTACACCTTC. Its protein is CATSRAGQGYGYTF.

The chain employs TRBV5-5 and TRBJ2-3, with a tentative D call TRBD1 (5 bases). The CDR3 has 14 amino acids. Trimming removed 0 bases from V and 6 bases from J, with 11 bases in between. Germline V CDR1 and CDR2: SGHKS, YYEKEE (reference sequence). CDR3 residues: CASSLAVRVDTQYF. DNA for the CDR3: TGTGCCAGCAGCTTGGCCGTCAGGGTGGATACGCAGTATTTT.

The rearrangement links TRBV7-2 to TRBJ1-5, with unresolved D. The V gene's germline CDR1 is SGHTA and CDR2 FQGNSA. Between the trimmed V and J ends, which lost 5 bases and 6 bases, there was a span of 20 bases. CDR3 length: 16 residues. The CDR3 is CASSPHPGVSAQPQHF. The CDR3 nucleotides read TGTGCCAGCAGCCCCCACCCCGGGGTTTCGGCTCAGCCCCAGCATTTT.